This entry is about one TCR beta chain. Its antigen is unknown. The data are from a study of T cells in tumors after PD-1 blockade. Study summary: No patient had prior checkpoint blockade, systemic immunosuppression, or radiotherapy within 4 weeks. Study results and caveats: Blood contained approximately 43% of the tumor's TCR clonotypes. Most post-therapy expanded exhausted CD8+ clones were new, undetected before treatment.

The data were produced by immunoSEQ multiplex PCR, yet TCRdb's version contains in-frame clones alone and is incomplete. The repertoire includes some 4,000 clones, about 67% of them detected once, and around a fifth sits in the top ten. The sample was tumor tissue, taken before anti-PD-1 treatment. The clonotype comes from a human donor with basal cell carcinoma.

In nucleotides, the CDR3 is TGTGCCAGCAGCCAAGCAGCGCTAGCGGGGGCGGGGGGTGAGCAGTTCTTC. Its translation: CASSQAALAGAGGEQFF. This chain links TRBV4-2 with TRBJ2-1; TRBD2 agrees at 10 bases. After removal of 1 base from V and 9 bases from J, the junction contained 12 bases not matched to a gene. The CDR3 is made up of 17 amino acids. CDR1 and CDR2 from the germline V gene are LGHNA and YNFKEQ.